The entry below gives a single TCR beta chain sequence along with its context. Its antigen has not been determined. No clone much larger than this one lies a single base away; base qualities are absent. Spanning cysteine to phenylalanine, the CDR3 consists of 14 amino acids. CDR3 DNA is the only sequence kept; it has 42 bases, read in frame from the first base. The germline V gene supplies CDR1 SGHDN and CDR2 FVKESK. At the junction V is shortened by 1 base and J by 2 bases, with 6 bases in between. CD8 naive samples were CD45RO-negative cells positively selected for CCR7, giving a CD45RA+CCR7+ population that excluded TemRA cells. Donors were healthy HIV-negative adults with no recently reported acute infections or vaccinations. Every donor was a Caucasian adult residing in Nashville, Tennessee, USA. Blood was obtained by leukapheresis, after which PBMCs were separated by Ficoll-Histopaque density gradient centrifugation and cryopreserved in liquid nitrogen vapor phase. Analytical flow cytometry was used to check the purity and quantity of each magnetically sorted T cell population. Each sorted fraction had its genomic DNA isolated and then quantified by UV absorbance on a Nanodrop 2000c.

The sample comes from a study of shared clonotypes between healthy human individuals (dated by TCRdb to between 2020 and 2021). In terms of the full investigation: A couple of women and a few men aged 18 to 49 years were included in the cohort. To increase sequencing depth and limit assay-specific biases, TCR repertoire library preparation and sequencing were carried out by different laboratories using diverse techniques. Per donor, leukapheresis produced somewhere between about 0.94 and 9.5 billion PBMCs. The study deeply sequenced blood TCR repertoires of five healthy adults to estimate repertoire size and the extent of clonotype sharing between individuals. Per donor, three plates each were used for CD4 naive and CD4 memory, two for CD8 naive, and one for CD8 memory.

The paper's findings and limits, for the study overall: When several donors were compared, the shared fraction of clonotypes was around 5.1% for naive CD4, 3.5% to 4% for naive CD8, 2% to 2.5% for memory CD4, and less than 0.45% for memory CD8. Pairwise subsampling indicated that sequencing depth was expected to affect the degree of clonotype sharing among donors. Only blood was sampled, and tissue TCR repertoires likely differ from those in blood. Because the study included only a small number of donors, the genetic and exposure-history diversity represented was limited. Compared with non-shared clonotypes, the clonotypes found in all four sorted-subset donors had higher generation probabilities. Naive subsets generally had larger estimated clonotype richness than memory subsets. Incomplete sequencing was indicated by rarefaction of sorted-subset datasets, despite the large sequencing depth.

TCR CDR3 regions were amplified from genomic DNA by multiplex PCR using the deep immunoSEQ assay. Extracted genomic DNA from each cell subset was spread evenly across all wells of several immunoSEQ 96-well plates, with each plate serving as a replicate. For sorted subsets, approximately 190 ng genomic DNA, equal to about 30,000 T cell genomes, was loaded into each replicate PCR. The purified libraries were quantified using a Qubit 3.0 fluorometer, sized with a Bioanalyzer 2100, and then quantified again using the KAPA Library Quantification kit. A separate single-read 150-cycle Illumina NextSeq 550 flow cell was used to sequence each immunoSEQ 96-well plate. In the source study's methods: Because only junctional sequences without quality scores were contained in the immunoSEQ output, filtering matching that applied to full-length reads could not be performed. Sequences were annotated with PyIR, a Python wrapper for IgBLAST v1.9, using IMGT germline references to assign V/J genes and CDR3. Reads were filtered out if the reads had weak V/J assignments (E-value above 1e-6), no CDR3, stop codons, out-of-frame junctions, or ambiguous translated residues. A V3J clonotype was defined by an identical inferred V gene, J gene, and CDR3 amino acid sequence. Percentage overlap between repertoires was calculated by dividing the number of shared unique clonotypes by the size of the smaller repertoire. Repertoire richness was assessed with RTK rarefaction, the Chao1 estimator, and Recon v2.1 estimates of unobserved clonotypes. Generation probabilities for all TCRbeta clonotypes obtained by the gDNA method from several donors were computed using OLGA. TCRdb stores this immuneACCESS table with in-frame sequences only. Part of the clones is absent; in the studies checked, under half of the shortfall reflects unresolved V genes, and no reason is known for the rest. D and trimming come from the DNA, and the V and J calls and clone size come from that table. The sample table lists about 820,000 clones, roughly 92% of them with a count of one. Of the sample, less than 25% falls within the top ten clones.

The sequence joins TRBV14 to TRBJ2-1; no D gene can be assigned with confidence. The sample taken for sequencing was naive CD8+ T cells sorted from blood. In the paper's terms, the cell subset or site label means: CD45RA+CCR7+. This TCR derives from a man aged 30 to 45 in good health. The nucleotide sequence reads TGTGCCAGCAGCCAAGCGAATACCTACAATGAGCAGTTCTTC. Translated, this is CASSQANTYNEQFF.